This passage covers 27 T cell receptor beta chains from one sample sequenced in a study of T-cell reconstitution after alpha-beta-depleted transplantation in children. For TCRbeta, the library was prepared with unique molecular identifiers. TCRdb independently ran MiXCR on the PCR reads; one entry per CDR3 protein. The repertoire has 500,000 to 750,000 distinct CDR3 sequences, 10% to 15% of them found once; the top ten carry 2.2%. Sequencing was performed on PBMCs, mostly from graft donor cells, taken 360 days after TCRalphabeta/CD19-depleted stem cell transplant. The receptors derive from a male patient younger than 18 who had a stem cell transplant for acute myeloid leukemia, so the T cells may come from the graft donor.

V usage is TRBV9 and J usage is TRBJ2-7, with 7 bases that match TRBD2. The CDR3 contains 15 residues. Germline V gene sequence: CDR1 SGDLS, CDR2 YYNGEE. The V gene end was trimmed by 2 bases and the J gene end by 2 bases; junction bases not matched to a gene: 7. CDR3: CASSVGGTPPYEQYF. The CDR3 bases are TGTGCCAGCAGCGTGGGGGGGACCCCTCCCTACGAGCAGTACTTC. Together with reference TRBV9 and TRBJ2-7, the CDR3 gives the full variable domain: DSGVTQTPKHLITATGQRVTLRCSPRSGDLSVYWYQQSLDQGLQFLIQYYNGEERAKGNILERFSAQQFPDLHSELNLSSLELGDSALYFCASSVGGTPPYEQYFGPGTRLTVT.

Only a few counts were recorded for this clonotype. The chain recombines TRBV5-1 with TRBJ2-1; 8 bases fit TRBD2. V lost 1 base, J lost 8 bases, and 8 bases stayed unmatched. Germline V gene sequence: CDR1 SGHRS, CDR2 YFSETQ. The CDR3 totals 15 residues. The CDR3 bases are TGCGCCAGCAGCTTGAGACTAGCGTTGGCGGATGAGCAGTTCTTC. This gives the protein CASSLRLALADEQFF.

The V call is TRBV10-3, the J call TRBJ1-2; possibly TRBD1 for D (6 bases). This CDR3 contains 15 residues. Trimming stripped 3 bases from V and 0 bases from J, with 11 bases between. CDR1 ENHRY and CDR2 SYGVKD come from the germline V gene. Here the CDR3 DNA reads TGTGCCATCAGTGATCCTGGACAGCCTAACTATGGCTACACCTTC. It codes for CAISDPGQPNYGYTF.

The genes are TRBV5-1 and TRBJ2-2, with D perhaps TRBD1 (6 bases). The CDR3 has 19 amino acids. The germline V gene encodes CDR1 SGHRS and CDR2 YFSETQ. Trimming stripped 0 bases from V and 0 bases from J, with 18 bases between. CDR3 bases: TGCGCCAGCAGCTTGGCCGCCTACAAGACAGGAGCGAACACCGGGGAGCTGTTTTTT. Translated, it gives CASSLAAYKTGANTGELFF.

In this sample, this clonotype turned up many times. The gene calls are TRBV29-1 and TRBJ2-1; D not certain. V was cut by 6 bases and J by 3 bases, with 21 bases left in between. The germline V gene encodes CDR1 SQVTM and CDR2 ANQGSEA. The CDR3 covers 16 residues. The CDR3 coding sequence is TGCAGCGTCTACGGGCTCCGGATGAAAGGCTACAATGAGCAGTTCTTC. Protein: CSVYGLRMKGYNEQFF.

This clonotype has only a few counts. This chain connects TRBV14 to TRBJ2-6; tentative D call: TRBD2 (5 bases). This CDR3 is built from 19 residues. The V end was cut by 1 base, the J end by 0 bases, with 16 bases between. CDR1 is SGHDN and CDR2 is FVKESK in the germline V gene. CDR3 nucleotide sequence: TGTGCCAGCAGCCAAGCTGGCGGGCCGCGGTTCTCTGGGGCCAACGTCCTGACTTTC. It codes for CASSQAGGPRFSGANVLTF.

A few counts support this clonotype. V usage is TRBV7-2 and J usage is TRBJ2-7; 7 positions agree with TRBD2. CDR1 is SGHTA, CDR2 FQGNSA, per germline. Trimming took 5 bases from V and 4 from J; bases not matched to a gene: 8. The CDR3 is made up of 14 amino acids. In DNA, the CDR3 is TGTGCCAGCAGCAGCAGGGCTAGCGGATACGAGCAGTACTTC. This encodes CASSSRASGYEQYF.

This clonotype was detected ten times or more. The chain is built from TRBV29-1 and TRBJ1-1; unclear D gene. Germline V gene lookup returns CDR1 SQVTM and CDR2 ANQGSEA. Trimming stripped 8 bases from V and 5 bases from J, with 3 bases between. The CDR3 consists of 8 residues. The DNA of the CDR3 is TGCAGCTCTACTGAAGCTTTCTTT. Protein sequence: CSSTEAFF. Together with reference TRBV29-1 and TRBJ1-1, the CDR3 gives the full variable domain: SAVISQKPSRDICQRGTSLTIQCQVDSQVTMMFWYRQQPGQSLTLIATANQGSEATYESGFVIDKFPISRPNLTFSTLTVSNMSPEDSSIYLCSSTEAFFGQGTRLTVV.

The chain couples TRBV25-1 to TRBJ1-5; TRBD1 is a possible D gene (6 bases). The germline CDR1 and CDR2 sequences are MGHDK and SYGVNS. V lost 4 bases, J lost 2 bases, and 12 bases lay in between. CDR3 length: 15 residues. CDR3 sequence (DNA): TGTGCCAGCAGTGGACCGGGACATGGCAATCAGCCCCAGCATTTT. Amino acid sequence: CASSGPGHGNQPQHF. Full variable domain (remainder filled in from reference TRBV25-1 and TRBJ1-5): EADIYQTPRYLVIGTGKKITLECSQTMGHDKMYWYQQDPGMELHLIHYSYGVNSTEKGDLSSESTVSRIRTEHFPLTLESARPSHTSQYLCASSGPGHGNQPQHFGDGTRLSIL.

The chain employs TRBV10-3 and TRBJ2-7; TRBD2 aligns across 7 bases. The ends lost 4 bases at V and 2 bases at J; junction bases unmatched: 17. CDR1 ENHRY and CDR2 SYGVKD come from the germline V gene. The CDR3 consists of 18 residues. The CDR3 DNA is TGTGCCATCAGTGGGAGGACGGCGGTAGCGGGTCCGACCTACGAGCAGTACTTC. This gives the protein CAISGRTAVAGPTYEQYF.

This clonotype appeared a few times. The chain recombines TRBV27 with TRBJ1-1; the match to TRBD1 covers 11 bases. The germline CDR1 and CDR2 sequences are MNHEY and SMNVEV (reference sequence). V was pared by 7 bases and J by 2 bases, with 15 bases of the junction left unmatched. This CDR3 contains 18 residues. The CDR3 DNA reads TGTGCCAGCAAAGTTTTTTCCGGACAGGGGGCGTATAACACTGAAGCTTTCTTT. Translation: CASKVFSGQGAYNTEAFF.

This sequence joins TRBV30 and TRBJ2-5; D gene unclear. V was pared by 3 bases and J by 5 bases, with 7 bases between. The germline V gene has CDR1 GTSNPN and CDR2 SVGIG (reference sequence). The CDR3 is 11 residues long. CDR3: CAWRSWETQYF. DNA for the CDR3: TGTGCCTGGAGGAGTTGGGAGACCCAGTACTTC.

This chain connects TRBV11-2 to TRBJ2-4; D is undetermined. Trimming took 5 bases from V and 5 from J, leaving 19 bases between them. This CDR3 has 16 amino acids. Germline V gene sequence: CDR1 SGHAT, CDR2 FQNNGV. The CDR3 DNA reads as TGTGCCAGCAGCCAGCTACCCGAATGGAGCGAAAACATTCAGTACTTC. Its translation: CASSQLPEWSENIQYF.

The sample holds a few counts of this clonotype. Written as DNA, the CDR3 is TGTGCCATATCAACAGGTTTCAAGCAGCCCCAGCATTTT. Its translation: CAISTGFKQPQHF. The chain couples TRBV19 to TRBJ1-5, with D possibly being TRBD1 (5 bases). The germline V gene has CDR1 LNHDA and CDR2 SQIVND (reference sequence). The V gene lost 10 bases and the J gene lost 7 bases, with 17 bases spanning the gap. This CDR3 spans 13 amino acids. Combining the CDR3 with reference TRBV19 and TRBJ1-5 gives the whole variable domain DGGITQSPKYLFRKEGQNVTLSCEQNLNHDAMYWYRQDPGQGLRLIYYSQIVNDFQKGDIAEGYSVSREKKESFPLTVTSAQKNPTAFYLCAISTGFKQPQHFGDGTRLSIL.

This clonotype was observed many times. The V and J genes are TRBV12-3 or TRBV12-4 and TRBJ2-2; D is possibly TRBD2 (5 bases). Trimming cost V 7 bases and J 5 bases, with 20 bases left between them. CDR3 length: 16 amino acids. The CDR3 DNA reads TGTGCCAGCACCTGGATCTTCGGCGGCGGGACCGGGGAGCTGTTTTTT. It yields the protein CASTWIFGGGTGELFF.

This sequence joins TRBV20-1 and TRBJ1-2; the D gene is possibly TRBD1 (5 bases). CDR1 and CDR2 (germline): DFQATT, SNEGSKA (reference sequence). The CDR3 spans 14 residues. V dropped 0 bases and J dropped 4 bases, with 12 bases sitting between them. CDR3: CSARDWGEIYGYTF. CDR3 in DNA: TGCAGTGCTAGAGATTGGGGGGAGATCTATGGCTACACCTTC.

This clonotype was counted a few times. This CDR3 reads CATSDPPGTSGRYNEQFF. DNA for the CDR3: TGTGCCACCAGTGACCCTCCCGGGACTAGCGGGCGCTACAATGAGCAGTTCTTC. The chain is built from TRBV24-1 and TRBJ2-1, with 12 positions matching TRBD2. This CDR3 is 18 amino acids long. The germline gives CDR1 KGHDR, CDR2 SFDVKD. Losses at the gene ends were 4 bases for V and 3 bases for J; bases not matched to a gene: 9.

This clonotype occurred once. As DNA, the CDR3 is TGTGCCAGTAGTATGACTAGGGGGTACGAGCAGTACTTC. As protein: CASSMTRGYEQYF. The chain has TRBV19 and TRBJ2-7; tentatively, D is TRBD1 or TRBD2 (6 bases each). CDR1 LNHDA and CDR2 SQIVND come from the germline V gene (reference sequence). The CDR3 loop spans 13 amino acids. V was cut by 3 bases and J by 4 bases, with 10 bases left in between.

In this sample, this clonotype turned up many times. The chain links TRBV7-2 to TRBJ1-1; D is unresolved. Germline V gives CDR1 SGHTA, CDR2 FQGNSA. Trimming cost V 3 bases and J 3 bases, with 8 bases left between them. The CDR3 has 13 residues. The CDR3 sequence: CASSFSRYTEAFF. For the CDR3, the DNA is TGTGCCAGCAGCTTTTCCAGATACACTGAAGCTTTCTTT.

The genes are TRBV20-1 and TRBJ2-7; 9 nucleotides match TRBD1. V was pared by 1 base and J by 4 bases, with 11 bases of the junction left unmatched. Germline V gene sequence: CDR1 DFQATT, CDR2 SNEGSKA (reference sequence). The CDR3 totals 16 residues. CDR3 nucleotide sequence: TGCAGTGCTAGAGTCCCCGGGGTACAGGGGGCTTACGAGCAGTACTTC. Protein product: CSARVPGVQGAYEQYF.

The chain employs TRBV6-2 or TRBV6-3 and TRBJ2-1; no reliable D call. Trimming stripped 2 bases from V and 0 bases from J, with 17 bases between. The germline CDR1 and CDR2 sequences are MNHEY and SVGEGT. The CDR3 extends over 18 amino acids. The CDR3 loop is CASSYQTLSLSSYNEQFF. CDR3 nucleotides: TGTGCCAGCAGTTACCAGACTCTCTCATTGAGCTCCTACAATGAGCAGTTCTTC.

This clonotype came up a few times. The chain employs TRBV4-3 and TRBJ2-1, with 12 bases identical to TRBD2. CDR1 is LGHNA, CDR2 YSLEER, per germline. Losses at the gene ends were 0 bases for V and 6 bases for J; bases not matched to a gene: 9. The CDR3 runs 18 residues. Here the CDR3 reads CASSQESTSGRLSNEQFF. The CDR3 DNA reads TGCGCCAGCAGCCAAGAATCCACTAGCGGGAGGTTAAGCAATGAGCAGTTCTTC.

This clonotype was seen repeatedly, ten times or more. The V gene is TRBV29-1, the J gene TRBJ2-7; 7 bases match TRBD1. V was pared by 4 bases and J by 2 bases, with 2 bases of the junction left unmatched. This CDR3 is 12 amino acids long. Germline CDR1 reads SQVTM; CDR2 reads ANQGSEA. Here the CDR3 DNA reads TGCAGCGTTGCTGGACAGGCCTACGAGCAGTACTTC. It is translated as CSVAGQAYEQYF.

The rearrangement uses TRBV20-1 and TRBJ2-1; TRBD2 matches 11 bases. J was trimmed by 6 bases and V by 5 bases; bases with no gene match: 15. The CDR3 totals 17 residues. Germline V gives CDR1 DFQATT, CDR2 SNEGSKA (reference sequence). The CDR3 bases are TGCAGTGCTCACCCGCCTAGCGGGAGGTTAAGCACCAATGAGCAGTTCTTC. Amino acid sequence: CSAHPPSGRLSTNEQFF.

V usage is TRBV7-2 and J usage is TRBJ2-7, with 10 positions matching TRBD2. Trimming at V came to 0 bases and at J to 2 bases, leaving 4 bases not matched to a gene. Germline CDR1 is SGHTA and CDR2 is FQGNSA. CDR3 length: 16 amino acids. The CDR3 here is CASSLAGTSEAYEQYF. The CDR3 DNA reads TGTGCCAGCAGCTTAGCGGGGACTAGCGAGGCCTACGAGCAGTACTTC.

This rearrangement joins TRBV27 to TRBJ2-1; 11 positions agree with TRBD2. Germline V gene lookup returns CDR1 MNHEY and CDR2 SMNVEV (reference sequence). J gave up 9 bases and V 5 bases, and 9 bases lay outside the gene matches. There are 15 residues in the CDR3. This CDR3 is CASSARLAGRGEQFF. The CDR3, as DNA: TGTGCCAGCAGTGCCCGACTAGCGGGGCGCGGTGAGCAGTTCTTC.

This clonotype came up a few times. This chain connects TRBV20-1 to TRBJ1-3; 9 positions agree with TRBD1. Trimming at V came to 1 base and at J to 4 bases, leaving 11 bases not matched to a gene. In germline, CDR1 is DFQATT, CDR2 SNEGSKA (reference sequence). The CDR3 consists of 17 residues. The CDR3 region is CSARVIRDRVSGNTIYF. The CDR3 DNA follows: TGCAGTGCTAGAGTAATCCGGGACAGGGTATCAGGAAACACCATATATTTT.